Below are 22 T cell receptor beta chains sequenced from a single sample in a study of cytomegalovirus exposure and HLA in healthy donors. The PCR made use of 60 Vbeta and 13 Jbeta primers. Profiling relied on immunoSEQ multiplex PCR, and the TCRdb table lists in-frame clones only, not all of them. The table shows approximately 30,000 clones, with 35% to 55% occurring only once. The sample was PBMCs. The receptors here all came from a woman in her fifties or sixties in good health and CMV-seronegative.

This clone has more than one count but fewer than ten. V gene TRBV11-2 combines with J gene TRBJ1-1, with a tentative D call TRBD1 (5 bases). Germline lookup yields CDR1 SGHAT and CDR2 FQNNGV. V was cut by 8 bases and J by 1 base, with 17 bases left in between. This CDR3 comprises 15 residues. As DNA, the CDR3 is TGTGCCAGCTCCGAAAGGGGCTGGGGGAACACTGAAGCTTTCTTT. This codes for CASSERGWGNTEAFF.

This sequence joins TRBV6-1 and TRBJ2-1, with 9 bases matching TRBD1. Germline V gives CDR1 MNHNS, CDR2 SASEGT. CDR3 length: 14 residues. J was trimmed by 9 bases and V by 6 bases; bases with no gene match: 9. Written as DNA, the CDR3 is TGTGCCAGCAGCACCCGGGACAGGGTTAGTGAGCAGTTCTTC. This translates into CASSTRDRVSEQFF.

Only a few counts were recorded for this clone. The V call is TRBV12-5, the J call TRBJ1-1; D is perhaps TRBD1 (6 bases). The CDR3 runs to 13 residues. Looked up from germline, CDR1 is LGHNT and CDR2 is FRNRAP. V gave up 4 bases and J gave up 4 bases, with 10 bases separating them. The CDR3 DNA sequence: TGTGCTAGTGGTTCGACAGGCAGCACTGAAGCTTTCTTT. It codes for CASGSTGSTEAFF.

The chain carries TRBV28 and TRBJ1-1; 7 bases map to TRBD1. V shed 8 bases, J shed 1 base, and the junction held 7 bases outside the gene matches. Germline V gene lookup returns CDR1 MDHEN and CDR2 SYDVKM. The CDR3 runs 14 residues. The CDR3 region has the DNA TGTGCCAGCGGCACGACAGGGCGGAACACTGAAGCTTTCTTT. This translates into CASGTTGRNTEAFF.

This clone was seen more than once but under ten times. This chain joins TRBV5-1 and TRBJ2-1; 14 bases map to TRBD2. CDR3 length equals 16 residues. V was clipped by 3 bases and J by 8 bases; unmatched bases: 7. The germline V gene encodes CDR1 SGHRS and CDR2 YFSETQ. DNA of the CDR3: TGCGCCAGCAGCTCGACTAGCGGGAGGGTAGGCGATGAGCAGTTCTTC. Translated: CASSSTSGRVGDEQFF. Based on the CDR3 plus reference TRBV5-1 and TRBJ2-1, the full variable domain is KAGVTQTPRYLIKTRGQQVTLSCSPISGHRSVSWYQQTPGQGLQFLFEYFSETQRNKGNFPGRFSGRQFSNSRSEMNVSTLELGDSALYLCASSSTSGRVGDEQFFGPGTRLTVL.

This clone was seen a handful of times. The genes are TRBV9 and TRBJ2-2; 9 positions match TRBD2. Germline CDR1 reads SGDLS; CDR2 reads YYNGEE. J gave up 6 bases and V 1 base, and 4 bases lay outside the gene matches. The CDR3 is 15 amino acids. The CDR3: CASSVRTSEAGELFF. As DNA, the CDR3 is TGTGCCAGCAGCGTAAGGACTAGCGAGGCCGGGGAGCTGTTTTTT.

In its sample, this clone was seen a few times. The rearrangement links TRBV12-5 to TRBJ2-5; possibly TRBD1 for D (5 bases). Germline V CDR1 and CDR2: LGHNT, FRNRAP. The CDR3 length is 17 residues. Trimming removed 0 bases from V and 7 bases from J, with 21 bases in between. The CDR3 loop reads CASGLVPGRKPQGTQYF. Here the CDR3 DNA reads TGTGCTAGTGGTTTGGTACCTGGGCGTAAACCCCAGGGGACCCAGTACTTC.

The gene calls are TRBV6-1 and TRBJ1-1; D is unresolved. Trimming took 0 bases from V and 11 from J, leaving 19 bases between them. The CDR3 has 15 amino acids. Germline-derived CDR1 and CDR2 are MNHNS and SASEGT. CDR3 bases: TGTGCCAGCAGTGAAGCCTCCTACGCGGAGGACCCCGCTTTCTTT. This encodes CASSEASYAEDPAFF.

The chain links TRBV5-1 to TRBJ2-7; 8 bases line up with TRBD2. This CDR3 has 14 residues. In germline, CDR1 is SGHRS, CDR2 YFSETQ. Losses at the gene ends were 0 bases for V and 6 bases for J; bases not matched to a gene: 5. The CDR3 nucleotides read TGCGCCAGCAGCTTGGGGGGGACTAGTAGCGAGCAGTACTTC. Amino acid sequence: CASSLGGTSSEQYF.

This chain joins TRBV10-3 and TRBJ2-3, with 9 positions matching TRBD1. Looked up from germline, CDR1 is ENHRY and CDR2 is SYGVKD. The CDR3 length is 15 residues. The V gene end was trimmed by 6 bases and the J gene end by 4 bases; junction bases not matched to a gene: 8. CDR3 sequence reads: CAISGLQGAADTQYF. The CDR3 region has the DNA TGTGCCATCAGCGGATTACAGGGGGCGGCAGATACGCAGTATTTT.

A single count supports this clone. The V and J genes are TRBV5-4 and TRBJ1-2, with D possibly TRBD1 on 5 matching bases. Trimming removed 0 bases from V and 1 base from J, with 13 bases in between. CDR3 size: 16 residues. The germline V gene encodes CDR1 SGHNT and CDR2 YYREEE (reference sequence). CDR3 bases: TGTGCCAGCAGCTTGGGCCAGGGCGCAAATAACTATGGCTACACCTTC. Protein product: CASSLGQGANNYGYTF.

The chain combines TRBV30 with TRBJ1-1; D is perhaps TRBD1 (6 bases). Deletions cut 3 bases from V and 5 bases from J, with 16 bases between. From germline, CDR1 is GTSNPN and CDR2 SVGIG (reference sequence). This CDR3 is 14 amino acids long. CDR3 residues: CAWRVGGGITEAFF. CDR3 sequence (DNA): TGTGCCTGGAGAGTGGGAGGGGGGATTACTGAAGCTTTCTTT.

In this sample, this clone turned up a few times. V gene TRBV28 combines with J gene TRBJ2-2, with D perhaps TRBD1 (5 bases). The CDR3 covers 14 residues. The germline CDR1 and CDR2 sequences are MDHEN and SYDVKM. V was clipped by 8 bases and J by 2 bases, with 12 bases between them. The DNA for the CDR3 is TGTGCCAGCCGAAAGGGGTATAACACCGGGGAGCTGTTTTTT. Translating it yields CASRKGYNTGELFF.

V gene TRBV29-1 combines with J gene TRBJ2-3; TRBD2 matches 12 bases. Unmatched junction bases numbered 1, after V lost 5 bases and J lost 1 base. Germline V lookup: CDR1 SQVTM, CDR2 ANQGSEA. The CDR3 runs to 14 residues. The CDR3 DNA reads TGCAGCGTTCGACTAGCGGGGGGCACAGATACGCAGTATTTT. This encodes CSVRLAGGTDTQYF.

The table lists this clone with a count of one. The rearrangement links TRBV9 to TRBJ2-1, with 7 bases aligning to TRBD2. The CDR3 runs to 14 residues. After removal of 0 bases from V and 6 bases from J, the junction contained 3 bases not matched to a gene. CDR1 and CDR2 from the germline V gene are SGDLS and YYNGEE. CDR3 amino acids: CASSVALAGNEQFF. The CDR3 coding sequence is TGTGCCAGCAGCGTAGCTTTAGCGGGCAATGAGCAGTTCTTC. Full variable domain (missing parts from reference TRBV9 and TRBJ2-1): DSGVTQTPKHLITATGQRVTLRCSPRSGDLSVYWYQQSLDQGLQFLIQYYNGEERAKGNILERFSAQQFPDLHSELNLSSLELGDSALYFCASSVALAGNEQFFGPGTRLTVL.

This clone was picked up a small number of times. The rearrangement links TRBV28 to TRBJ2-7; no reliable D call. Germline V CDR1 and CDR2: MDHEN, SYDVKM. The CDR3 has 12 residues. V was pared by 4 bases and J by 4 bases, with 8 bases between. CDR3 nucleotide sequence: TGTGCCAGCAGTTGGTCTCGGTACGAGCAGTACTTC. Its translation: CASSWSRYEQYF.

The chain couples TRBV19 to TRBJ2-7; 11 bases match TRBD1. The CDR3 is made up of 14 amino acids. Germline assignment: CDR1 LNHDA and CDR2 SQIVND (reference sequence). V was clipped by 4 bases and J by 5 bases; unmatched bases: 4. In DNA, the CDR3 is TGTGCCAGTAGTACCTGGACAGGGGGCGACGAGCAGTACTTC. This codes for CASSTWTGGDEQYF.

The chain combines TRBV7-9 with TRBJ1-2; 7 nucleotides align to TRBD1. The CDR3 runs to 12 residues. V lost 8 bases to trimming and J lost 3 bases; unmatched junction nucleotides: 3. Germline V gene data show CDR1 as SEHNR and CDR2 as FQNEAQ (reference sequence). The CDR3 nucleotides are TGTGCCAGCGCCGGGACAGACTATGGCTACACCTTC. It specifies CASAGTDYGYTF.

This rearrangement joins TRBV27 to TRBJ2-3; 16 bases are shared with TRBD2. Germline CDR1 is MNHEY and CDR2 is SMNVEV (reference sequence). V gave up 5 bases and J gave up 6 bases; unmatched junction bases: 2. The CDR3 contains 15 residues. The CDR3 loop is CASSPGLAGGDTQYF. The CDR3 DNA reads TGTGCCAGCAGTCCGGGACTAGCGGGGGGGGATACGCAGTATTTT.

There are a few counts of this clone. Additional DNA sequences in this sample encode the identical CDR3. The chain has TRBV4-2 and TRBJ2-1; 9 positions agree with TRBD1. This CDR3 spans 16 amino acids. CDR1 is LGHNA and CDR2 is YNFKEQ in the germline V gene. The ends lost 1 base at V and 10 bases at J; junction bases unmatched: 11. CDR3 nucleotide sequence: TGTGCCAGCAGCCAAGGCAGAGGGACAGGGCCACCCGAGCAGTTCTTC. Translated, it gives CASSQGRGTGPPEQFF.

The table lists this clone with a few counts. Written as DNA, the CDR3 is TGTGCCAGCAGCTCTTCCTCCGGGACAGCTTCTGGGGCCAACGTCCTGACTTTC. The encoded protein is CASSSSSGTASGANVLTF. The rearrangement uses TRBV5-4 and TRBJ2-6, with 7 bases matching TRBD1. Germline V gives CDR1 SGHNT, CDR2 YYREEE (reference sequence). J lost 1 base, V lost 3 bases, and 10 bases had no gene match. The CDR3 consists of 18 residues.

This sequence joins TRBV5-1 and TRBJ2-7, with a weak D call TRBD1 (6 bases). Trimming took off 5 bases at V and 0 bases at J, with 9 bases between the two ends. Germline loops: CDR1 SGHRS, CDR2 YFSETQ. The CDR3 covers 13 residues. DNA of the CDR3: TGCGCCAGCAGACAGGGCAGCTCCTACGAGCAGTACTTC. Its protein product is CASRQGSSYEQYF.